These T cell receptor beta chains were read from a single sample in a study of blood T cell repertoires in COVID-19. Using immunoSEQ multiplex PCR, the repertoire was profiled, and TCRdb retains in-frame clones only, with some absent. The sample contains about 280,000 clones, approximately 90% of which appear only once. Sequencing was carried out using PBMCs or T cells enriched from blood (not recorded which). The receptors come from a woman aged 40 to 49 who had recovered from COVID-19. Each CDR3 is given with its conserved first and last residue. The D gene is left open where the match is weak. The size entry is marked missing in some rows and otherwise reads once, few, many or a size class.

j_call clone_size v_call d_call cdr3_aa cdr3_nt
TRBJ2-2 NA TRBV18 TRBD1 CASSNRGPTNTGELFF TGTGCCAGCTCTAACAGGGGACCGACAAACACCGGGGAGCTGTTTTTT
TRBJ2-7 NA TRBV5-3 NA CARSGGGLGYF TGTGCCAGAAGCGGCGGGGGCCTGGGGTACTTC
TRBJ2-7 NA TRBV6-5 TRBD2 CASSFRAGDEQYF TGTGCCAGCAGCTTCCGGGCGGGAGACGAGCAGTACTTC
TRBJ2-3 NA TRBV24-1 NA CATSDSGHLDTQYF TGTGCCACCAGTGATTCAGGACACTTAGATACGCAGTATTTT
TRBJ2-5 NA TRBV18 NA CASSPPSKMISYF TGTGCCAGCTCACCACCGAGTAAGATGATATCGTACTTC
TRBJ2-4 NA TRBV5-4 TRBD1 CASSSGQPGIQYF TGTGCCAGCAGCTCGGGACAGCCAGGCATTCAGTACTTC
TRBJ2-7 few TRBV10-2 NA CASSELTGVYEQYF TGCGCCAGCAGTGAACTGACAGGAGTCTACGAGCAGTACTTC
TRBJ2-3 NA TRBV2 NA CASSEAGVTTDTQYF TGTGCCAGCAGTGAAGCTGGAGTTACCACAGATACGCAGTATTTT
TRBJ2-3 once TRBV5-1 TRBD2 CASSTKREWGTDTQYF TGCGCCAGCAGTACTAAGCGGGAGTGGGGCACAGATACGCAGTATTTT
TRBJ1-4 NA TRBV5-4 TRBD1 CASVDRVGEKLFF TGTGCCAGCGTGGACAGGGTAGGCGAAAAACTGTTTTTT
TRBJ2-1 NA TRBV11-3 TRBD2 CASSLGSGRTTSYNEQFF TGTGCCAGCAGCTTAGGTAGCGGGAGGACTACCTCCTACAATGAGCAGTTCTTC
TRBJ2-2 NA TRBV2 NA CASTAGTNTGELFF TGTGCCAGCACTGCCGGGACGAACACCGGGGAGCTGTTTTTT
TRBJ2-1 NA TRBV9 NA CASSVGQGPPNEQFF TGTGCCAGCAGCGTAGGGCAGGGGCCTCCCAATGAGCAGTTCTTC